What follows is one T cell receptor (beta chain) and its context. This entry belongs to a study of human CD8 memory T cell subsets. The CDR3 has 14 residues. The V gene's germline CDR1 is MRHNA and CDR2 SNTAGT. Production of TCR beta libraries used UMI-labeled 5' RACE as the method. Authors' data handling: Between about 2,900 and 20,000 functional CDR3 beta clonotypes were found per TCR beta library. TCRdb reprocessed the 5' RACE reads and stores each CDR3 protein as one record, lacking DNA. Here the V and J calls rest on TCRdb's processing, not on the authors' analysis. This sample contains 9,500 to 13,000 distinct CDR3 sequences.

The clonotype comes from a human donor in good health. Sequences were obtained from CD8+ T cells from PBMCs. The chain has TRBV6-4 and TRBJ2-3; as DNA is missing, the TRBD1 call by TCRdb cannot be tested. The CDR3: CASSTGDGTDTQYF.